The 12 T cell receptor beta chains reported below all come from one sample, sequenced in a study of T cells in Graves' hyperthyroidism and ophthalmopathy. TCR beta CDR3 sequences were amplified from RNA transcripts. Primed by the HTBI set, a first-round RT-PCR was run on the TCR CDR3. TCRdb re-analysed the multiplex PCR reads in MiXCR, keeping a single row per CDR3 protein. The table records 370,000 or so distinct CDR3 sequences, approximately 13% of them present only once. The specimen sequenced was blood. The receptors were gathered from a man aged 30 to 45 with Graves' hyperthyroidism that later progressed to Graves' ophthalmopathy.

V is TRBV18 and J is TRBJ1-2, with TRBD1 as a possible D gene (6 bases). Germline V gene data show CDR1 as KGHSH and CDR2 as LQKENI. Trimming left V 2 bases short and J 0 bases short, with 16 bases between. The CDR3 length is 17 residues. The CDR3 loop reads CASSPGGMGGSNYGYTF. In DNA, the CDR3 is TGTGCCAGCTCACCAGGGGGCATGGGAGGCTCTAACTATGGCTACACCTTC.

This clonotype was counted only a few times. The chain joins TRBV6-2 or TRBV6-3 to TRBJ2-3; D may be TRBD1 (5 bases). V lost 7 bases and J lost 4, with 15 bases in between. Germline V gives CDR1 MNHEY, CDR2 SVGEGT. This CDR3 comprises 14 residues. CDR3: CASTQGLLADTQYF. CDR3 coding DNA: TGTGCCAGCACCCAGGGTCTACTCGCAGATACGCAGTATTTT.

This clonotype was seen ten or more times. The chain uses TRBV9 and TRBJ2-5, with unresolved D. Germline V gene lookup returns CDR1 SGDLS and CDR2 YYNGEE. V was cut by 0 bases and J by 2 bases, with 11 bases left in between. The CDR3 is 15 residues long. CDR3 in DNA: TGTGCCAGCAGCGTAGGAAGGACGGAGCAAGAGACCCAGTACTTC. Translating gives CASSVGRTEQETQYF.

This clonotype has a count of ten or more. CDR3 amino acids: CASNWFVSGVNQPQHF. CDR3 in DNA: TGTGCCAGCAATTGGTTCGTATCAGGGGTCAATCAGCCCCAGCATTTT. The chain recombines TRBV6-1 with TRBJ1-5; a possible D gene is TRBD1 (6 bases). The CDR3 contains 16 residues. Trimming took off 7 bases at V and 3 bases at J, with 19 bases between the two ends. Germline-derived CDR1 and CDR2 are MNHNS and SASEGT.

This clonotype came up a few times. The genes are TRBV9 and TRBJ2-1; 11 bases align to TRBD2. V was clipped by 3 bases and J by 0 bases; unmatched bases: 14. CDR3 length equals 20 residues. Germline values: CDR1 SGDLS, CDR2 YYNGEE. The CDR3 DNA reads as TGTGCCAGCAGCGCACAGCCGACTAGCGGGGCCCTCAGCTCCTACAATGAGCAGTTCTTC. Translated: CASSAQPTSGALSSYNEQFF.

The chain is built from TRBV14 and TRBJ1-1; D uncertain. V was pared by 0 bases and J by 7 bases, with 6 bases between. Germline V gives CDR1 SGHDN, CDR2 FVKESK. The CDR3 contains 12 residues. In nucleotides, the CDR3 is TGTGCCAGCAGCCAAGACTACAGTGAAGCTTTCTTT. Translating gives CASSQDYSEAFF.

This clonotype showed up just a few times. This could be a read error, since a much larger clone is one nucleotide away. V is TRBV28 and J is TRBJ2-7, with a tentative D call TRBD1 (6 bases). Trimming shortened V by 11 bases and J by 0 bases, and 20 bases separated the two germline ends. Per germline, CDR1 MDHEN and CDR2 SYDVKM. The CDR3 consists of 15 residues. The CDR3 nucleotides are TGTGCCGGCTCCAAACAGGGCAGGGCCTCCTACGAGCAGTACTTC. Translated, it gives CAGSKQGRASYEQYF.

This clonotype was counted ten times or more. The gene calls are TRBV2 and TRBJ1-4; D gene ambiguous. The length of the CDR3 is 14 residues. Per germline, CDR1 SNHLY and CDR2 FYNNEI. The V and J ends lost 6 bases and 0 bases respectively, with 8 bases between them. The CDR3 DNA is TGTGCCAGCAGAGCCGGGACAACTAATGAAAAACTGTTTTTT. It specifies CASRAGTTNEKLFF.

The genes are TRBV4-1 and TRBJ2-7, with 7 bases that match TRBD1. The CDR3 is 15 amino acids. The J segment lost 3 bases and the V segment lost 4 bases, leaving 9 bases of the junction unmatched. The V gene's germline CDR1 is MGHRA and CDR2 YSYEKL. The CDR3, as DNA: TGCGCCAGCAGCCTAAAGACAGGGCAGAGCTACGAGCAGTACTTC. Translation: CASSLKTGQSYEQYF.

This clonotype was found many times. The rearrangement links TRBV28 to TRBJ1-5, with D possibly being TRBD1 (5 bases). Germline CDR1 and CDR2: MDHEN and SYDVKM. The CDR3 length is 15 residues. Trimming took 4 bases from V and 7 from J, leaving 17 bases between them. CDR3 residues: CASSSLRIQGQPQHF. DNA for the CDR3: TGTGCCAGCAGTTCGCTCAGGATTCAGGGACAGCCCCAGCATTTT.

On this clonotype itself: The germline gene is not matched at one end of the junction; a read error may be the cause. J is TRBJ2-3 and V is TRBV29-1; tentative D call: TRBD1 (5 bases). Germline lookup yields CDR1 SQVTM and CDR2 ANQGSEA. The CDR3 is 15 amino acids. Here the CDR3 DNA reads TGCAGCGTTAGTCTCAGGGTTATCGGCACAAATACGCAGTATTTT. Its translation: CSVSLRVIGTNTQYF.

The sample holds a few counts of this clonotype. This chain joins TRBV19 and TRBJ1-2, with TRBD1 matching 8 bases. Germline CDR1 reads LNHDA; CDR2 reads SQIVND (reference sequence). CDR3 length: 16 amino acids. The V and J ends lost 5 bases and 3 bases, in that order; junction bases with no gene match: 11. The CDR3 loop is CASSDPRTGRDYGYTF. As DNA, the CDR3 is TGTGCCAGTAGTGACCCTCGGACAGGGAGGGACTATGGCTACACCTTC.